Listed below are T cell receptor beta chains from one sample, sequenced in a study of shared clonotypes between healthy human individuals. Method: immunoSEQ multiplex PCR; TCRdb's copy keeps in-frame clones and lacks some. Seen here are around 650,000 clones, 96% observed once, and the top ten hold about 0.11%. The sequenced sample consisted of naive CD8+ T cells sorted from blood. The receptor source for this set is a woman in her 30s in good health. CDR3s include the opening cysteine and the closing phenylalanine or tryptophan. The D gene is left open where the match is weak. Clone size is given for some rows only: seen once, a few or many times, or a class if the clone is expanded.

clone size: NA; D gene: NA; J gene: TRBJ2-7; V gene: TRBV7-9; CDR3 DNA: TGTGCCAGCGGGCGCAGGGGATCCTACGAGCAGTACTTC; CDR3 protein: CASGRRGSYEQYF
clone size: NA; D gene: NA; J gene: TRBJ2-2; V gene: TRBV4-1; CDR3 DNA: TGCGCCAGCAGCCAAGATGGTCCAGGGGGGGAGTCCGGGGAGCTGTTTTTT; CDR3 protein: CASSQDGPGGESGELFF
clone size: NA; D gene: NA; J gene: TRBJ2-1; V gene: TRBV5-6; CDR3 DNA: TGTGCCAGCAGCTTGAGGGATGAGCAGTTCTTC; CDR3 protein: CASSLRDEQFF
clone size: NA; D gene: NA; J gene: TRBJ2-1; V gene: TRBV5-6; CDR3 DNA: TGTGCCAGCAGCGATATGAATGAGCAGTTCTTC; CDR3 protein: CASSDMNEQFF
clone size: NA; D gene: NA; J gene: TRBJ1-1; V gene: TRBV5-4; CDR3 DNA: TGTGCCAGCAGCTTGGAGAGGACAGTAACTGAAGCTTTCTTT; CDR3 protein: CASSLERTVTEAFF
clone size: NA; D gene: TRBD1; J gene: TRBJ1-5; V gene: TRBV4-2; CDR3 DNA: TGTGCCAGCAGCCAAGAGACAGGGAATAGCAATCAGCCCCAGCATTTT; CDR3 protein: CASSQETGNSNQPQHF
clone size: NA; D gene: TRBD1; J gene: TRBJ2-6; V gene: TRBV6-1; CDR3 DNA: TGTGCCAGCGGTGAGACAGGGGGTAATGGGGCCAACGTCCTGACTTTC; CDR3 protein: CASGETGGNGANVLTF
clone size: once; D gene: TRBD2; J gene: TRBJ2-7; V gene: TRBV11-1; CDR3 DNA: TGTGCCAGCAGCTACGGCGGGAGTTCCTACGAGCAGTACTTC; CDR3 protein: CASSYGGSSYEQYF
clone size: NA; D gene: TRBD1; J gene: TRBJ1-2; V gene: TRBV28; CDR3 DNA: TGTGCCAGCACCCCCTTACGCGGACAGGGAAATTCTGGCTACACCTTC; CDR3 protein: CASTPLRGQGNSGYTF
clone size: NA; D gene: NA; J gene: TRBJ2-7; V gene: TRBV2; CDR3 DNA: TGTGCCAGCACCGAAAGGAGGGAGGGGGGAAACTACGAGCAGTACTTC; CDR3 protein: CASTERREGGNYEQYF
clone size: NA; D gene: TRBD2; J gene: TRBJ2-1; V gene: TRBV7-9; CDR3 DNA: TGTGCCAGCAGCCAAACTAGCGGGGTCTGGGATGAGCAGTTCTTC; CDR3 protein: CASSQTSGVWDEQFF
clone size: NA; D gene: TRBD2; J gene: TRBJ2-1; V gene: TRBV27; CDR3 DNA: TGTGCCAGCAGTCCCCGTCGAGCGGGAGGGTACAATGAGCAGTTCTTC; CDR3 protein: CASSPRRAGGYNEQFF
clone size: NA; D gene: NA; J gene: TRBJ2-7; V gene: TRBV29-1; CDR3 DNA: TGCAGCGTTGTGGCTGTCTACGAGCAGTACTTC; CDR3 protein: CSVVAVYEQYF
clone size: once; D gene: TRBD1; J gene: TRBJ1-4; V gene: TRBV2; CDR3 DNA: TGTGCCACTCGGGACAGGCAGGAAAAACTGTTTTTT; CDR3 protein: CATRDRQEKLFF
clone size: NA; D gene: TRBD1; J gene: TRBJ2-7; V gene: TRBV13; CDR3 DNA: TGTGCCAGCAGCTTAGGACCCCCCCGACAGGGGTGCTGCGAGCAGTACTTC; CDR3 protein: CASSLGPPRQGCCEQYF
clone size: NA; D gene: NA; J gene: TRBJ2-3; V gene: TRBV4-1; CDR3 DNA: TGCGCCAGCAGCCAAGACAGAGGCGGCACAGATACGCAGTATTTT; CDR3 protein: CASSQDRGGTDTQYF
clone size: once; D gene: TRBD1; J gene: TRBJ1-1; V gene: TRBV27; CDR3 DNA: TGTGCCAGCAGTTCGGACAGGGGGCGCTTTCCGGCTTTCTTT; CDR3 protein: CASSSDRGRFPAFF
clone size: NA; D gene: NA; J gene: TRBJ1-3; V gene: TRBV27; CDR3 DNA: TGTGCCAGCAGTTTAGGACGTTCCCCTGGAAACACCATATATTTT; CDR3 protein: CASSLGRSPGNTIYF